Listed below are T cell receptor beta chains from one sample, sequenced in a study of cytomegalovirus exposure and HLA in healthy donors. Clones were read by immunoSEQ multiplex PCR, and TCRdb kept only the in-frame ones, dropping some. The repertoire holds about 250,000 clones, with 87% as singletons. The sequenced sample consisted of PBMCs. The receptors here all came from a man aged 18 to 29 in good health and CMV-seropositive. Each CDR3 is given with its conserved first and last residue. D genes are given only for firm matches. Only part of the rows carry a size: once, few, many, or a class if the clone is expanded.

v_call	d_call	j_call	clone_size	cdr3_aa	cdr3_nt
TRBV7-2	TRBD1	TRBJ1-1	once	CASSSGGTEAFF	TGTGCCAGCAGCTCAGGGGGCACTGAAGCTTTCTTT
TRBV4-1	TRBD1	TRBJ1-2	NA	CASSQDEDRVRYGYTF	TGCGCCAGCAGCCAAGATGAGGACAGGGTACGATATGGCTACACCTTC
TRBV12-2	NA	TRBJ1-1	NA	CASRLVGAPGTEAFF	TGTGCAAGTCGCTTAGTGGGGGCTCCGGGCACTGAAGCTTTCTTT
TRBV27	NA	TRBJ2-1	NA	CASSLSASAFYNEQFF	TGTGCCAGCAGTTTATCGGCTAGCGCATTCTACAATGAGCAGTTCTTC
TRBV5-1	NA	TRBJ1-2	NA	CASSPTVGVAVYGYTF	TGCGCCAGCAGCCCTACCGTAGGCGTCGCAGTGTATGGCTACACCTTC
TRBV4-1	NA	TRBJ2-2	once	CASSHPRGTGELFF	TGCGCCAGCAGCCACCCCAGGGGTACCGGGGAGCTGTTTTTT
TRBV11-2	NA	TRBJ1-2	NA	CASSHPGPSNYGYTF	TGTGCCAGCAGTCATCCGGGACCCTCTAACTATGGCTACACCTTC
TRBV4-2	NA	TRBJ1-5	once	CASSPFAGGVSNQPQHF	TGTGCCAGCAGCCCGTTCGCGGGGGGTGTAAGCAATCAGCCCCAGCATTTT
TRBV4-3	TRBD2	TRBJ2-2	once	CASSQSSGTYNTGELFF	TGCGCCAGCAGCCAATCTAGCGGGACCTATAACACCGGGGAGCTGTTTTTT
TRBV7-9	NA	TRBJ1-4	NA	CASSPKSEKLFF	TGTGCCAGCAGCCCGAAGAGTGAAAAACTGTTTTTT
TRBV30	TRBD2	TRBJ2-7	many	CAWSVLAGSYGNTYEQYF	TGTGCCTGGAGTGTACTAGCGGGGAGTTACGGTAACACCTACGAGCAGTACTTC
TRBV6-5	NA	TRBJ2-2	NA	CASSSPDIGAPGELFF	TGTGCCAGCAGTTCCCCAGACATCGGGGCGCCCGGGGAGCTGTTTTTT
TRBV6-6	NA	TRBJ2-7	NA	CASSYSIGGPSGEQYF	TGTGCCAGCAGTTACTCGATAGGCGGCCCCTCGGGGGAGCAGTACTTC
TRBV5-1	NA	TRBJ2-5	NA	CASSLYQETQYF	TGCGCCAGCAGCCTGTACCAAGAGACCCAGTACTTC
TRBV6-6	TRBD2	TRBJ2-1	once	CASSYRLAGYNEQFF	TGTGCCAGCAGTTACAGACTAGCGGGATACAATGAGCAGTTCTTC
TRBV6-1	NA	TRBJ2-2	NA	CASSEGTAPGELFF	TGTGCCAGCAGTGAGGGAACCGCCCCCGGGGAGCTGTTTTTT
TRBV5-1	TRBD1	TRBJ2-7	NA	CASSPRQGTTYEQYF	TGCGCCAGCAGCCCTAGACAGGGCACTACCTACGAGCAGTACTTC
TRBV20-1	NA	TRBJ2-5	NA	CSARDRETQYF	TGCAGTGCTAGGGACCGGGAGACCCAGTACTTC
TRBV6-1	NA	TRBJ2-7	once	CASSDGVYEQYF	TGTGCCAGCAGTGACGGTGTCTACGAGCAGTACTTC
TRBV27	TRBD2	TRBJ2-7	NA	CASSFGAGGNYEQYF	TGTGCCAGCAGTTTCGGGGCGGGAGGCAACTACGAGCAGTACTTC
TRBV28	NA	TRBJ1-2	few	CASRRDRRDGYTF	TGTGCCAGCAGGCGCGACAGGCGGGATGGCTACACCTTC
TRBV27	TRBD2	TRBJ2-7	NA	CASSLGLAGYEQYF	TGTGCCAGCAGTTTAGGGCTAGCGGGCTACGAGCAGTACTTC
TRBV5-1	TRBD2	TRBJ2-5	NA	CASSFSPTSGRAQETQYF	TGCGCCAGCAGCTTTTCCCCTACTAGCGGGAGGGCCCAAGAGACCCAGTACTTC
TRBV7-2	NA	TRBJ1-2	NA	CASSFQNSLNYGYTF	TGTGCCAGCAGCTTCCAAAATTCGCTTAACTATGGCTACACCTTC
TRBV4-2	TRBD2	TRBJ2-2	NA	CASSQEASGNHLSRGELFF	TGTGCCAGCAGTCAAGAAGCTAGCGGGAACCATTTAAGTCGTGGGGAGCTGTTTTTT
TRBV5-1	NA	TRBJ2-3	NA	CASSGETSTDTQYF	TGCGCCAGCAGTGGCGAGACCTCCACAGATACGCAGTATTTT
TRBV11-2	TRBD2	TRBJ2-3	NA	CASSLGPLAGGSTDTQYF	TGTGCCAGCAGCTTAGGCCCGCTAGCGGGAGGGAGCACAGATACGCAGTATTTT
TRBV5-1	NA	TRBJ1-5	NA	CASSLGGGLSQPQHF	TGCGCCAGCAGCTTGGGCGGGGGCCTTAGTCAGCCCCAGCATTTT
TRBV5-4	NA	TRBJ2-2	NA	CASGTGELFF	TGTGCCAGCGGCACCGGGGAGCTGTTTTTT
TRBV29-1	NA	TRBJ1-4	few	CSVVSGANEKLFF	TGCAGCGTTGTTTCGGGCGCAAATGAAAAACTGTTTTTT
TRBV6-5	NA	TRBJ1-5	NA	CASRRTENSNQPQHF	TGTGCCAGCAGACGGACAGAGAATAGCAATCAGCCCCAGCATTTT
TRBV27	NA	TRBJ2-3	NA	CASSFTRTDTQYF	TGTGCCAGCAGTTTTACCCGGACAGATACGCAGTATTTT
TRBV5-6	NA	TRBJ2-3	once	CASSKTRQGADTQYF	TGTGCCAGCAGCAAAACAAGGCAGGGCGCAGATACGCAGTATTTT
TRBV19	NA	TRBJ2-3	NA	CASSIEQSTDTQYF	TGTGCCAGTAGTATAGAACAGAGCACAGATACGCAGTATTTT
TRBV5-1	NA	TRBJ1-1	NA	CASSFVNGMNTEAFF	TGCGCCAGCAGCTTTGTAAACGGGATGAACACTGAAGCTTTCTTT
TRBV29-1	NA	TRBJ1-2	once	CSVDQGPYGYTF	TGCAGCGTTGATCAGGGTCCCTATGGCTACACCTTC
TRBV28	TRBD1	TRBJ1-2	NA	CASRQGINYGYTF	TGTGCCAGCCGACAGGGAATCAACTATGGCTACACCTTC
TRBV4-3	NA	TRBJ1-2	NA	CASSQDWSTGLGGYTF	TGCGCCAGCAGCCAAGATTGGTCGACAGGCCTGGGTGGCTACACCTTC
TRBV25-1	TRBD1	TRBJ2-1	NA	CASSEQGAYNEQFF	TGTGCCAGCAGTGAACAGGGGGCCTACAATGAGCAGTTCTTC
TRBV27	TRBD1	TRBJ2-7	NA	CASSFQGAPYEQYF	TGTGCCAGCAGTTTCCAGGGGGCCCCCTACGAGCAGTACTTC
TRBV11-2	NA	TRBJ1-1	NA	CASSPLRRDTEAFF	TGTGCCAGCAGCCCGCTTCGTCGGGACACTGAAGCTTTCTTT
TRBV20-1	NA	TRBJ2-3	NA	CSARRSDTQYF	TGCAGTGCTCGCCGGTCAGATACGCAGTATTTT
TRBV5-1	NA	TRBJ2-3	NA	CASSWRGDPTDTQYF	TGCGCCAGCAGCTGGAGGGGGGACCCCACAGATACGCAGTATTTT
TRBV14	TRBD2	TRBJ2-7	NA	CASSHEGTTYYEQYF	TGTGCCAGCAGCCACGAGGGGACTACTTACTACGAGCAGTACTTC
TRBV2	TRBD1	TRBJ1-2	NA	CASTHTGEAAYGYTF	TGTGCCAGCACACACACAGGGGAGGCGGCCTATGGCTACACCTTC
TRBV30	TRBD1	TRBJ1-1	once	CAWDRGMNTEAFF	TGTGCCTGGGACAGGGGGATGAACACTGAAGCTTTCTTT
TRBV10-1	NA	TRBJ1-2	NA	CASSENGYYGYTF	TGCGCCAGCAGTGAGAACGGATACTATGGCTACACCTTC
TRBV19	TRBD2	TRBJ2-7	NA	CASSMTSGSLNEQYF	TGTGCCAGTAGTATGACTAGCGGGAGCCTTAACGAGCAGTACTTC
TRBV29-1	NA	TRBJ1-1	NA	CSASGSGRRRTEAFF	TGCAGTGCTTCGGGATCTGGACGTCGGAGGACTGAAGCTTTCTTT